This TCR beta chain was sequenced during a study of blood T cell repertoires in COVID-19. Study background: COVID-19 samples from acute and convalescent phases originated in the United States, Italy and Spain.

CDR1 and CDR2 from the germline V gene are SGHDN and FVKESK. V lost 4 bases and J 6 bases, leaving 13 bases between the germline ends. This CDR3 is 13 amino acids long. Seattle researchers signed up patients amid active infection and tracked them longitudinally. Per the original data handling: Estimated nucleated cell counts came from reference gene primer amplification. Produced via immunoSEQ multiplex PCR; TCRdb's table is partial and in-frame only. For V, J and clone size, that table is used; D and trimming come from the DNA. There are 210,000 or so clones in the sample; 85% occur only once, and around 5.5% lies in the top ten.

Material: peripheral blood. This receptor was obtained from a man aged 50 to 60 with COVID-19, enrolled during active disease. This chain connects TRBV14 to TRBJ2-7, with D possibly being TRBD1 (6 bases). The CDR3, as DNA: TGTGCCAGCAGCCCGAACAGGGTCGGCGAGCAGTACTTC. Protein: CASSPNRVGEQYF.